This T cell receptor beta chain was observed in a study of blood T cell repertoires in COVID-19. Study in general: Sites in the United States, Italy and Spain provided acute and convalescent COVID-19 samples.

The data were produced by immunoSEQ multiplex PCR, yet TCRdb's version contains in-frame clones alone and is incomplete. The profile shows 140,000 to 150,000 clones, roughly nine tenths of them singletons. Germline CDR1 is KGHDR and CDR2 is SFDVKD. This CDR3 comprises 14 residues. V was clipped by 3 bases and J by 9 bases; unmatched bases: 5. This chain joins TRBV24-1 and TRBJ2-1, with TRBD2 identical over 9 bases. This sequence was found in a human donor with COVID-19, enrolled during active disease. The donor label of this sample is uncertain. The sequenced sample was peripheral blood. The CDR3 loop reads CATSDAGGPAEQFF. In DNA form, the CDR3 reads TGTGCCACCAGTGATGCGGGAGGGCCGGCTGAGCAGTTCTTC.